The source of this TCR beta chain is a study of T cells after yellow fever vaccination. Study overall: When fractions had low cell numbers, they were prepared with SMART-Seq v4 Ultra Low Input.

This clonotype has ten or more counts. The antigen remains unidentified. TCRdb re-derived calls from the 5' RACE reads in MiXCR, one entry per CDR3 protein. This sample carries nearly 300,000 distinct CDR3 sequences, under 9% of them seen once, and the ten largest clones take about 3.7%. Broader study findings: Primary-vaccination clones mostly resurfaced post-booster (96% CD4, roughly 90% CD8).

The sequence came from a man younger than 30 who received the YFV17D yellow fever vaccine. The input for sequencing was CD4+ T cells sorted from PBMCs, taken 5 days after the yellow fever booster vaccination.

CDR3 sequence (DNA): TGTGCCAGCAGCCAAGTTCTACGGGGCGACCCCGGGGAGCTGTTTTTT. Protein sequence: CASSQVLRGDPGELFF. The rearrangement links TRBV4-2 to TRBJ2-2, with D possibly being TRBD1 or TRBD2 (5 bases each). V lost 1 base and J 6 bases, leaving 15 bases between the germline ends. This CDR3 region has 16 residues. Germline V gene lookup returns CDR1 LGHNA and CDR2 YNFKEQ.